These 15 T cell receptor beta chains were sequenced from one sample in a study of monozygotic twins with inflammatory bowel disease. TCRdb reanalyzed the 5' RACE reads and collapses them to one entry per CDR3 protein, without DNA. The table lists about 210,000 distinct CDR3 sequences. The sequenced sample was blood. Receptors were obtained from a human donor with ulcerative colitis or Crohn's disease, or a healthy co-twin of an affected twin (not recorded which).

This chain connects TRBV15 to TRBJ2-5; TCRdb lists TRBD2, though no DNA is available to test this call. The CDR3 length is 16 residues. Germline lookup yields CDR1 LNHNV and CDR2 YYDKDF (reference sequence). The CDR3 loop is CATSREASGGQETQYF. The variable domain in full, with the rest retrieved from reference TRBV15 and TRBJ2-5, is DAMVIQNPRYQVTQFGKPVTLSCSQTLNHNVMYWYQQKSSQAPKLLFHYYDKDFNNEADTPDNFQSRRPNTSFCFLDIRSPGLGDTAMYLCATSREASGGQETQYFGPGTRLLVL.

The V call is TRBV18, the J call TRBJ2-3. Germline-derived CDR1 and CDR2 are KGHSH and LQKENI. The CDR3 is made up of 15 amino acids. This chain's CDR3 is CAITTGGRSTDTQYF.

This CDR3 reads CASRGGGPSVITDTQYF. The gene calls are TRBV12-3 or TRBV12-4 and TRBJ2-3; with no DNA, the TCRdb D assignment of TRBD1 cannot be verified. This CDR3 is 17 amino acids long.

This rearrangement joins TRBV5-6 to TRBJ1-1. Germline assignment: CDR1 SGHDT and CDR2 YYEEEE. This CDR3 contains 14 residues. CDR3 sequence reads: CASSLAGYNTEAFF.

V is TRBV27 and J is TRBJ2-7; there is no DNA to check the TCRdb D call of TRBD1. Germline values: CDR1 MNHEY, CDR2 SMNVEV (reference sequence). The CDR3 consists of 12 residues. The CDR3 sequence is CASRRGPYEQYF.

The rearrangement links TRBV5-1 to TRBJ2-1; TCRdb names TRBD1, which stays unverified in the absence of DNA. Germline V gives CDR1 SGHRS, CDR2 YFSETQ. CDR3 length: 16 residues. CDR3 sequence: CASSVGQGGSYNEQFF.

The chain is built from TRBV6-5 and TRBJ2-7; the D gene TCRdb calls, TRBD1, cannot be checked with no DNA. The germline CDR1 and CDR2 sequences are MNHEY and SVGAGI. This CDR3 contains 16 residues. The CDR3 is CASSYSSDRLRVEQYF.

The J gene is TRBJ2-5, the V gene TRBV7-9; TCRdb's D call, TRBD2, is unchecked because there is no DNA. Looked up from germline, CDR1 is SEHNR and CDR2 is FQNEAQ (reference sequence). This CDR3 is 15 amino acids long. CDR3 sequence: CASSLRGGGQETQYF.

This chain uses TRBV5-1 with TRBJ1-4; TCRdb's D gene call, TRBD1, goes unchecked for lack of DNA. The CDR3 consists of 15 residues. CDR1 is SGHRS and CDR2 is YFSETQ in the germline V gene. CDR3 protein: CASSWGQGTNEKLFF. The full variable domain, with the rest looked up from reference TRBV5-1 and TRBJ1-4, is KAGVTQTPRYLIKTRGQQVTLSCSPISGHRSVSWYQQTPGQGLQFLFEYFSETQRNKGNFPGRFSGRQFSNSRSEMNVSTLELGDSALYLCASSWGQGTNEKLFFGSGTQLSVL.

The V gene is TRBV5-1, the J gene TRBJ1-6; TCRdb gives TRBD1 as the D gene, but with no DNA this cannot be confirmed. This CDR3 spans 15 amino acids. Per the germline V gene, CDR1 is SGHRS and CDR2 is YFSETQ. The CDR3 here is CASSDLQGTNSPLHF.

This chain links TRBV6-6 with TRBJ2-5; the TCRdb D gene call, TRBD1, has no DNA to confirm it. Per germline, CDR1 MNHNY and CDR2 SVGAGI (reference sequence). The CDR3 runs 14 residues. CDR3 region: CASSLPQGGETQYF.

The V call is TRBV5-5, the J call TRBJ2-2; TCRdb calls TRBD1, which cannot be checked without DNA. The CDR3 runs to 15 residues. Germline CDR1 SGHKS, CDR2 YYEKEE (reference sequence). CDR3 residues: CASSRTGDNTGELFF.

The rearrangement links TRBV20-1 to TRBJ1-5. Germline V gene sequence: CDR1 DFQATT, CDR2 SNEGSKA (reference sequence). The CDR3 extends over 13 amino acids. The CDR3 here is CSARVAGNQPQHF.

The V and J genes are TRBV7-3 and TRBJ2-2; with no DNA, the TCRdb D assignment of TRBD1 cannot be verified. CDR3 size: 18 residues. Germline V gives CDR1 SGHTA, CDR2 FQGTGA. The CDR3 protein is CASSFRAVKTSDTGELFF.

The gene calls are TRBV12-3 or TRBV12-4 and TRBJ1-1; TCRdb indicates TRBD1, and absent DNA this call remains unverified. The CDR3 is made up of 14 amino acids. The CDR3 reads CASTRRGRWTEAFF.